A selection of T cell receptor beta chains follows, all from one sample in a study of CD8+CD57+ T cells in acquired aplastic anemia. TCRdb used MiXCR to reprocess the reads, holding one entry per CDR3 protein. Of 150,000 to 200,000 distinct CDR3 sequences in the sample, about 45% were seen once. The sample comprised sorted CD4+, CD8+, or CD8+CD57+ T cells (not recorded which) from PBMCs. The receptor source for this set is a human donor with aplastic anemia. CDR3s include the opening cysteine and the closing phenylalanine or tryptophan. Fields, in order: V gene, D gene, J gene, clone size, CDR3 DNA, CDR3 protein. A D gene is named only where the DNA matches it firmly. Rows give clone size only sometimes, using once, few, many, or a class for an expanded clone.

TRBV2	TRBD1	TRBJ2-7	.	TGTGCCAGCAGTTTTACAGGGGGCAACGAGCAGTACTTC	CASSFTGGNEQYF
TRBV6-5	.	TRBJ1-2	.	TGTGCCAGCAGTTACTCGACAAGACCCGATGGCTACACCTTC	CASSYSTRPDGYTF
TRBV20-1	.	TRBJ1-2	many	TGCAGTGCTAGAGATGCCACAGGGTCCTCGGGTGGCTACACCTTC	CSARDATGSSGGYTF
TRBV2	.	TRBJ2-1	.	TGTGCCAGCAGTGGCGACTACAATGAGCAGTTCTTC	CASSGDYNEQFF
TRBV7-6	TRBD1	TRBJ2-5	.	TGTGCCAGCAGCCTAGGGACAGGGGGCACGGAGACCCAGTACTTC	CASSLGTGGTETQYF
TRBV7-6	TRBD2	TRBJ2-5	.	TGTGCCAGCAGCCCCGCCGTAGCGGGGACACAAGAGACCCAGTACTTC	CASSPAVAGTQETQYF
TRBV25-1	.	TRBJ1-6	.	TGTGCCAGCAGTAGGGGGGGCAGAATTAATTCACCCCTCCACTTT	CASSRGGRINSPLHF
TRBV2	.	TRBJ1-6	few	TGTGCCAGCAGTGGACAATTCTCACCCCTCCACTTT	CASSGQFSPLHF
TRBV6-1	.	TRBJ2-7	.	TGTGCCAGTTGGGCAGGCTCCTACGAGCAGTACTTC	CASWAGSYEQYF
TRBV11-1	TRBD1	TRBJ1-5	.	TGTGCCAGCAGCGCCAAAGGGAGGCGGACAGGGGGCATGCGGCGTCAGCCCCAGCATTTT	CASSAKGRRTGGMRRQPQHF
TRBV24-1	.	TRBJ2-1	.	TGTGCCACCAGTGATAATGCGGGGACCTACAATGAGCAGTTCTTC	CATSDNAGTYNEQFF
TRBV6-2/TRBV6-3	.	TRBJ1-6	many	TGTGCCAGCAGCCTCAGTTGGAGTAATTCACCCCTCCACTTT	CASSLSWSNSPLHF
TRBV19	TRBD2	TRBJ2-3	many	TGTGCCAGTAGTGGCAGACTAGCGGATACGCAGTATTTT	CASSGRLADTQYF
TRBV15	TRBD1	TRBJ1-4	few	TGTGCCACCAGCAGTCCCCGGACAGGGGCTGAGTATGAAAAACTGTTTTTT	CATSSPRTGAEYEKLFF
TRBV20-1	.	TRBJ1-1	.	TGCAGTGCCAGTCCCCGATTGAACACTGAAGCTTTCTTT	CSASPRLNTEAFF
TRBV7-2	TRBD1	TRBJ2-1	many	TGTGCCAGCAGCTCAGGACAGGGCAGCTACAATGAGCAGTTCTTC	CASSSGQGSYNEQFF
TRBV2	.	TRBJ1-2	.	TGTGCCAGCAGTGAAGGACGGAGCTACACCTTC	CASSEGRSYTF
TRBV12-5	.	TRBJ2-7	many	TGTGCTAGTGGCCGACGCTTGGGATACGAGCAGTACTTC	CASGRRLGYEQYF
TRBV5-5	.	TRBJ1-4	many	TGTGCCAGCAGCTTGACTGGGGCCATCAATGAAAAACTGTTTTTT	CASSLTGAINEKLFF
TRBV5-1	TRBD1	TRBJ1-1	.	TGCGCCAGCAGCTTGGGCGCCGGGCAGGGGGGCACTGAAGCTTTCTTT	CASSLGAGQGGTEAFF
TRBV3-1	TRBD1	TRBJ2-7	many	TGTGCCAGCAGCCCGGGACAGACCTACGAGCAGTACTTC	CASSPGQTYEQYF
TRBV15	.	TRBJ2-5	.	TGTGCCACCAGCACCTTGGGGGCGGGGACCCAGTACTTC	CATSTLGAGTQYF
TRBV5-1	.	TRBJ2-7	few	TGCGCCAGCAGCGCTACCGGGAGTTCCGAGCAGTACTTC	CASSATGSSEQYF
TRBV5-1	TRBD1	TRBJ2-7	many	TGCGCCAGCAGCCCCGGGACAGCCACCTACGAGCAGTACTTC	CASSPGTATYEQYF
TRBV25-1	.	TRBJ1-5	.	TGTGCCAGCAGTGAACGGGGGGCAGGGGCCACAAATCAGCCCCAGCATTTT	CASSERGAGATNQPQHF
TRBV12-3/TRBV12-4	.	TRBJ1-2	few	TGTGCCAGCAGTTTAGGCGGGTATGGCTACGCCTTC	CASSLGGYGYAF
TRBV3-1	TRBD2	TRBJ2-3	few	TGTGCCAGCAGCACCCGACTAGCGGGGGACACAGATACGCAGTATTTT	CASSTRLAGDTDTQYF
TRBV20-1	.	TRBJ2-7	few	TGCAGTGCTAGCTCGTCGGGTCGGGACTTCTATGAGCAGTACTTC	CSASSSGRDFYEQYF
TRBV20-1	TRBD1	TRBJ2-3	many	TGCAGTGCTAGAGATAACAGGGGGCTTAATACGCAGTATTTT	CSARDNRGLNTQYF
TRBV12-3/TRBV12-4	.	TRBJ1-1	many	TGTGCCAGCAGTTTAGGGACCTCGAACACTGAAGCTTTCTTT	CASSLGTSNTEAFF
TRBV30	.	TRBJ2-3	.	TGTGCCTGGAGACGGGGAGTTCGCACAGATACGCAGTATTTT	CAWRRGVRTDTQYF
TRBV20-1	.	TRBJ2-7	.	TGCAGTGCTAGAGTTGGTAGGGGAGCACAAAGGTACGAGCAGTACTTC	CSARVGRGAQRYEQYF
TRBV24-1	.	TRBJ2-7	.	TGTGCCACCAGTGATGGCTACGAGCAGTACTTC	CATSDGYEQYF
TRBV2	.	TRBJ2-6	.	TGTGCCAGCGGGGAACAGCGCTCTGGGGCCAACGTCCTGACTTTT	CASGEQRSGANVLTF
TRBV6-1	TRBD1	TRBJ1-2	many	TGTGCCAGTCTACCGGACAGGGCGGACTATGGCTACACCTTC	CASLPDRADYGYTF
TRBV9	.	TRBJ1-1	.	TGTGCCAGCAGCGTAACTTGGGGAGGAACTGAAGCTTTCTTT	CASSVTWGGTEAFF
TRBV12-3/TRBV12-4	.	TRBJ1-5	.	TGTGCCAGCACGGTAGGTGGTCAGCCCCAGCATTTT	CASTVGGQPQHF
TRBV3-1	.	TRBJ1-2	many	TGTGCCAGCAGCCAAGAGACCAACCTCTACACCTTC	CASSQETNLYTF
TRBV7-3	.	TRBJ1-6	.	TGTGCCATCAATCCCGACGGAAGGAATAATTCACCCCTCCACTTT	CAINPDGRNNSPLHF
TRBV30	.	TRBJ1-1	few	TGTGCCTGGAGTTCCTATGGAGGAACTGAAGCTTTCTTT	CAWSSYGGTEAFF
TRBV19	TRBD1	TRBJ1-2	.	TGTGCCACCTGGACAGGGTCGAACTATGGCTACACCTTC	CATWTGSNYGYTF